The present TCR beta chain was sequenced within a study of blood T cells in healthy people across ages. General study results and limits: Samples with more naive T cells showed higher observed beta diversity.

Concerning this clonotype itself: What it binds is unknown. The germline gene is not matched at one end of the junction; a read error may be the cause.

The CDR3 runs 16 residues. Per the germline V gene, CDR1 is MNHEY and CDR2 is SMNVEV (reference sequence). The authors ran a second PCR of about 7 to 11 cycles using a sample-barcoded 5' primer and a J-beta primer mix. One entry per CDR3 protein results from TCRdb running MiXCR on the 5' RACE reads. The sample carries about 930,000 distinct CDR3 sequences, around 29% recorded once. These same data were also listed under a study on T cells of mothers and their children. In that study: Barcodes and 2-4 random nucleotides were added by M1S in the second PCR.

The rearrangement uses TRBV27 and TRBJ2-3; TRBD2 might be the D (7 bases). Material: blood. This sequence originates from a woman in her thirties or forties in good health. CDR3 nucleotides: TGTGCCAGCAGTTTATCTCTTGGCGGGGGCACCGATACGCGGTATTTT. Translation gives CASSLSLGGGTDTRYF.